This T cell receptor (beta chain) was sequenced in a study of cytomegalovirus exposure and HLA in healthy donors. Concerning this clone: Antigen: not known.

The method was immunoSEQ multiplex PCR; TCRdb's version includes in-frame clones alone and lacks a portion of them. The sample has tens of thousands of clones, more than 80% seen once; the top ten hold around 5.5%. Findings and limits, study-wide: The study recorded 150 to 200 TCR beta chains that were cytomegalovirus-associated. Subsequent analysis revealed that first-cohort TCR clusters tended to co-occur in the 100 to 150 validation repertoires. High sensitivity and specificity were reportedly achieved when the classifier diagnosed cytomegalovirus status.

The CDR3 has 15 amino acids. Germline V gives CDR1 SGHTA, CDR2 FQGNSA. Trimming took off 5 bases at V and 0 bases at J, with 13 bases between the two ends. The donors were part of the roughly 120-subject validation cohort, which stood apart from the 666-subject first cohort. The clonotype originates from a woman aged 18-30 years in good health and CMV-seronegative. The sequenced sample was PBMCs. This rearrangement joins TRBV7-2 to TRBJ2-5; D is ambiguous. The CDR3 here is CASSTYTGNQETQYF. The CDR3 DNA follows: TGTGCCAGCAGCACCTATACGGGTAACCAAGAGACCCAGTACTTC.